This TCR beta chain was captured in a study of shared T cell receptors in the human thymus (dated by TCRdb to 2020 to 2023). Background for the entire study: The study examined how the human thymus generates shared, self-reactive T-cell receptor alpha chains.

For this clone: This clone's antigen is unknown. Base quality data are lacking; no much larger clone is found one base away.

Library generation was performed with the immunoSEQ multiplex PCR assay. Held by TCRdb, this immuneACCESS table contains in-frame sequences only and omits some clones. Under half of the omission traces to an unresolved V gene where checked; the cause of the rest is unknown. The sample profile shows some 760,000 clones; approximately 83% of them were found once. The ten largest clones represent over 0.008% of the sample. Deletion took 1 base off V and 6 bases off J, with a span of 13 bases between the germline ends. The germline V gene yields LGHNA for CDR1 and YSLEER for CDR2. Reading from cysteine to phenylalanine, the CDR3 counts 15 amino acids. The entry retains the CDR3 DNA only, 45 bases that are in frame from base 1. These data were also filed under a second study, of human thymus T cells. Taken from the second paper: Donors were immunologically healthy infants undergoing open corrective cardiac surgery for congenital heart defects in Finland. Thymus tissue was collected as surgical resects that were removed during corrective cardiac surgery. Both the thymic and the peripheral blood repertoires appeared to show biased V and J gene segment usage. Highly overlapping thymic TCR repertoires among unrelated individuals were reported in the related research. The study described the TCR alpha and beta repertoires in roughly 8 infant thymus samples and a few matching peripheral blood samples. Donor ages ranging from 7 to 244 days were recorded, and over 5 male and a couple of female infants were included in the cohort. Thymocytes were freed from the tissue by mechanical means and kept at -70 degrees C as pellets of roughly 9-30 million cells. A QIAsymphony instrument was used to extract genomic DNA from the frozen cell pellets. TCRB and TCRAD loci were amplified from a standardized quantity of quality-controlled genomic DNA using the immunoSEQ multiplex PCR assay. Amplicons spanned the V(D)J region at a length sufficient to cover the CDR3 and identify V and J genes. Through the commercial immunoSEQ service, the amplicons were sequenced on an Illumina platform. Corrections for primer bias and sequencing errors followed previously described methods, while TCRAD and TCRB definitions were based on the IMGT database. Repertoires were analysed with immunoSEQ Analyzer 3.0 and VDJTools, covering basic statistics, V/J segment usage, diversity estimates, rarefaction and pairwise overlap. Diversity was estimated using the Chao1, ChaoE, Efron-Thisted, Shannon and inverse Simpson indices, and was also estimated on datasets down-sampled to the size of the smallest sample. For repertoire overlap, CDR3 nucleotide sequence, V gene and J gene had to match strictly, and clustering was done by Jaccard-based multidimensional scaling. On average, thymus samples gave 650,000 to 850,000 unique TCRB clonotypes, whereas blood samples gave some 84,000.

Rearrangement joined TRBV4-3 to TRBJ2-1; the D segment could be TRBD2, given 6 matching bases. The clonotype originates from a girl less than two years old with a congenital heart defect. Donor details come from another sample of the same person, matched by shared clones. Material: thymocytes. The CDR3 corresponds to CASSQVRGTVNEQFF. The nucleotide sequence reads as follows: TGCGCCAGCAGCCAAGTACGGGGGACGGTCAATGAGCAGTTCTTC.